What follows describes a single T cell receptor beta chain. The CDR3 spans 17 residues. CDR1 and CDR2 (germline): MDHEN, SYDVKM. V shed 3 bases and J shed 0 bases, with 14 bases lying between them. This entry comes from a study of glioma-infiltrating T cells after dendritic cell vaccination. Time point given: after dendritic cell vaccination, including at tumor progression/relapse. The data were produced by immunoSEQ multiplex PCR, yet TCRdb's version contains in-frame clones alone and is incomplete. The sample lists about 94,000 clones, 75% to 90% occurring once. The material was blood, obtained after dendritic cell vaccination. This sequence joins TRBV28 and TRBJ2-2; the D gene is possibly TRBD1 (5 bases). The clonotype originates from a human donor with glioblastoma. The CDR3 loop is CASSLGRSAPNTGELFF. The CDR3 DNA follows: TGTGCCAGCAGTTTGGGGCGGTCGGCGCCGAACACCGGGGAGCTGTTTTTT.